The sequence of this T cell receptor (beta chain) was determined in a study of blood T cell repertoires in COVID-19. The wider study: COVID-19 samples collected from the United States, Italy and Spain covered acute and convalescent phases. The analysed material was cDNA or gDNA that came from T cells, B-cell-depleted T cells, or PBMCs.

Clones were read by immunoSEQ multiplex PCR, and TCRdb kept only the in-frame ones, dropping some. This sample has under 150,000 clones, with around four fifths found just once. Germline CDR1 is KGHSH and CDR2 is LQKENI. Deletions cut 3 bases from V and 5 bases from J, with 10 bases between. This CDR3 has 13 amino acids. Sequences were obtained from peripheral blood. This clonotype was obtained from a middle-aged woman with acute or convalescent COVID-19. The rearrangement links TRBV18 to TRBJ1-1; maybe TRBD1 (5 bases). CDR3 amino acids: CASSPQGKTEAFF. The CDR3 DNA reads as TGTGCCAGCTCACCTCAGGGAAAGACTGAAGCTTTCTTT.